Detailed here is one T cell receptor (beta chain). Its specificity is unknown. This sample is part of a study of cytomegalovirus exposure and HLA in healthy donors. About the research overall: The approximately 670 first-cohort repertoires and the 120 or so validation repertoires shared the same platform, a later analysis reported. Findings of the study overall: Most TCR sequences proved rare, with some public TCRs found in many donors. It was reportedly the case that the classifier diagnosed cytomegalovirus status with high specificity and sensitivity. The tendency of first-cohort TCR clusters to co-occur in the 120 or so validation repertoires emerged from a later analysis.

This table comes from immunoSEQ multiplex PCR, and its TCRdb copy is limited to in-frame clones, with some not included. The data show about 160,000 clones, approximately 86% seen once. This CDR3 region has 14 residues. Germline assignment: CDR1 MNHNS and CDR2 SASEGT. V lost 7 bases to trimming and J lost 3 bases; unmatched junction nucleotides: 7. The sequenced material came from PBMCs. V and J are TRBV6-1 and TRBJ1-1, with 8 bases identical to TRBD1. The sequence derives from a woman between 18 and 30 years old in good health and CMV-seronegative. As DNA, the CDR3 is TGTGCCAGCACCCAAACAGGGGGGGACACTGAAGCTTTCTTT. Its translation is CASTQTGGDTEAFF.